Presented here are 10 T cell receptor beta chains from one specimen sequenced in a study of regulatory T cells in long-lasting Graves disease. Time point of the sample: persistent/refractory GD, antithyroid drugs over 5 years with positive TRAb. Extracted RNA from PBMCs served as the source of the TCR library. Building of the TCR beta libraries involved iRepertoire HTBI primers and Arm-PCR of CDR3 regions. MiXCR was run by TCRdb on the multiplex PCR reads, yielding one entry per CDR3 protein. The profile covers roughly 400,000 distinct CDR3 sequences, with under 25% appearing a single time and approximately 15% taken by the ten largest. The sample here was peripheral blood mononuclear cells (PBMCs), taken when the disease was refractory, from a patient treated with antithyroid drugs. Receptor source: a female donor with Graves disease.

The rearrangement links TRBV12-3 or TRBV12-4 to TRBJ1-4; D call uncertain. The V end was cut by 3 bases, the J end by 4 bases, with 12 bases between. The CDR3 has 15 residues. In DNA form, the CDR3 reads TGTGCCAGCAGTTTTTCCGATGGGTATAATGAAAAACTGTTTTTT. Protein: CASSFSDGYNEKLFF.

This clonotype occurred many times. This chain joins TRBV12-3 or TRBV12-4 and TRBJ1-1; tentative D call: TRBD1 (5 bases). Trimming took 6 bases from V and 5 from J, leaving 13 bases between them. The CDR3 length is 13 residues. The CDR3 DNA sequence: TGTGCCAGCAGCATGAACGGGGGAACTGAAGCTTTCTTT. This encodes CASSMNGGTEAFF.

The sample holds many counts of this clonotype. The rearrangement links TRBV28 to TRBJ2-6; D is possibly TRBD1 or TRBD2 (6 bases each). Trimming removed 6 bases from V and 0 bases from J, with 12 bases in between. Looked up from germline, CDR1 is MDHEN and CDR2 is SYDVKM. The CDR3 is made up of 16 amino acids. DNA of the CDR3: TGTGCCAGCAGCCCATGGGGGGCCTCTGGGGCCAACGTCCTGACTTTC. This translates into CASSPWGASGANVLTF.

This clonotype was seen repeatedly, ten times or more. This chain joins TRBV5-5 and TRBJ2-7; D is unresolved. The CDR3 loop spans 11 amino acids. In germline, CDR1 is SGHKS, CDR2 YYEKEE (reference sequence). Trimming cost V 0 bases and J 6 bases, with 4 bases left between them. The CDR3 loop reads CASSLAAEQYF. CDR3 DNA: TGTGCCAGCAGCTTGGCTGCCGAGCAGTACTTC.

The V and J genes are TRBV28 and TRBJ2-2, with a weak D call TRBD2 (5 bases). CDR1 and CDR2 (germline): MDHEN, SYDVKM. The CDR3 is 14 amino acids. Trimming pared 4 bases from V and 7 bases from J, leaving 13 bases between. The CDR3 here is CASSSQVRGGELFF. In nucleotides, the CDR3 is TGTGCCAGCAGTTCCCAAGTACGGGGCGGGGAGCTGTTTTTT.

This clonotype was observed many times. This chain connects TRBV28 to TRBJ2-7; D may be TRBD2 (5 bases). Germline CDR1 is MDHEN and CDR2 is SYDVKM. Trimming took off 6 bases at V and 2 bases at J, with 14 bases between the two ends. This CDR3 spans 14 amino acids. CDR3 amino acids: CASSPGGGPYEQYF. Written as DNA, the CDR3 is TGTGCCAGCAGCCCCGGAGGCGGCCCCTACGAGCAGTACTTC.

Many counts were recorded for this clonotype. CDR3 loop: CASSQTGGNSPLHF. CDR3 coding DNA: TGTGCCAGCAGTCAAACAGGGGGGAATTCACCCCTCCACTTT. V usage is TRBV25-1 and J usage is TRBJ1-6, with 8 bases that match TRBD1. With V trimmed by 5 bases and J by 7 bases, 4 bases remained unmatched. The CDR3 spans 14 residues. Germline V gene data show CDR1 as MGHDK and CDR2 as SYGVNS.

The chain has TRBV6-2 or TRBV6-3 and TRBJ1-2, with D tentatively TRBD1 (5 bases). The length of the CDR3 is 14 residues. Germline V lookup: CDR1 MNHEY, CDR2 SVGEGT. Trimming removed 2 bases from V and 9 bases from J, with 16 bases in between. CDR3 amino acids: CASSYPDPSDSYTF. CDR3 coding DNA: TGTGCCAGCAGTTACCCGGACCCCTCGGACAGCTACACCTTC.

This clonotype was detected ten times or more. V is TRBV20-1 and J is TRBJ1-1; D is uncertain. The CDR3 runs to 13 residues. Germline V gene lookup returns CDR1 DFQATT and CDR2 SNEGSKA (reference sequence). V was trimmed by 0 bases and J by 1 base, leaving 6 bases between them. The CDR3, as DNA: TGCAGTGCTAGAGATCCCCAGAACACTGAAGCTTTCTTT. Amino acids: CSARDPQNTEAFF.

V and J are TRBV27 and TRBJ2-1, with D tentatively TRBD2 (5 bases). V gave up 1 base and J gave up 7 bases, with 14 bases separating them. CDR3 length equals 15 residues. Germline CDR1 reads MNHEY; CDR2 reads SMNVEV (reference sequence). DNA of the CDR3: TGTGCCAGCAGTTTATGGGTGGGAGTTGGTAATGAGCAGTTCTTC. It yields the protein CASSLWVGVGNEQFF.